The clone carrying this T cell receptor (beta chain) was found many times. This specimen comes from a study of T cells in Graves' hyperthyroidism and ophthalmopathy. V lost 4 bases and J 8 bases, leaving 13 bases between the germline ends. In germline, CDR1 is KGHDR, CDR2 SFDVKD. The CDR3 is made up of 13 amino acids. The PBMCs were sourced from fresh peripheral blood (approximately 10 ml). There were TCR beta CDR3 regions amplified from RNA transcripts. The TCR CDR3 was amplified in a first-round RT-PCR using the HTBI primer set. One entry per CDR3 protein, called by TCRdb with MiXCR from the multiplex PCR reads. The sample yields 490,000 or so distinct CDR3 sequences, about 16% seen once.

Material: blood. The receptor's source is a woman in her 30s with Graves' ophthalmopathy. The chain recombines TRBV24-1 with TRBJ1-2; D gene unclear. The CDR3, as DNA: TGTGCCACCAGTGACCCCGACGCTAGAGGCTACACCTTC. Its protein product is CATSDPDARGYTF.